The 18 T cell receptor beta chains below all came from one sample that was sequenced in a study of monozygotic twins with inflammatory bowel disease. TCRdb reprocessed the 5' RACE reads and reports one entry per CDR3 protein, with no DNA. This sample carries about 350,000 distinct CDR3 sequences, with roughly 2% going to the ten biggest clones. Sequenced: blood. Receptors originate from a human donor with ulcerative colitis or Crohn's disease, or a healthy co-twin of an affected twin (not recorded which).

The chain combines TRBV20-1 with TRBJ2-1. Germline V CDR1 and CDR2: DFQATT, SNEGSKA (reference sequence). This CDR3 is built from 11 residues. CDR3 sequence: CSARPRNEQFF.

The gene calls are TRBV5-1 and TRBJ1-1; TCRdb designates TRBD1, a call that cannot be tested without DNA. This CDR3 comprises 15 residues. Germline CDR1 SGHRS, CDR2 YFSETQ. CDR3 region: CASSLAGGRNKEAFF.

CDR3 loop: CSAMGQGARGYTF. The rearrangement joins TRBV20-1 to TRBJ1-2; no DNA is available, so the TRBD1 call from TCRdb remains unchecked. This CDR3 contains 13 residues. Germline V gene data show CDR1 as DFQATT and CDR2 as SNEGSKA (reference sequence).

V is TRBV5-4 and J is TRBJ2-7; the D call from TCRdb, TRBD2, cannot be confirmed without DNA. This CDR3 has 13 residues. CDR1 SGHNT and CDR2 YYREEE come from the germline V gene (reference sequence). The CDR3: CASSLREGLEQYF.

V usage is TRBV4-1 and J usage is TRBJ2-1; lacking DNA, the TRBD2 call made by TCRdb goes unchecked. Per germline, CDR1 MGHRA and CDR2 YSYEKL. The CDR3 runs to 13 residues. CDR3 loop: CASEAGGPGEQFF.

This chain links TRBV11-2 with TRBJ2-5. There are 13 residues in the CDR3. Germline V gene data show CDR1 as SGHAT and CDR2 as FQNNGV. The CDR3 loop is CASSLTSWETQYF.

The rearrangement joins TRBV5-1 to TRBJ2-7; the D call from TCRdb, TRBD2, cannot be confirmed without DNA. This CDR3 has 14 amino acids. Germline V gene lookup returns CDR1 SGHRS and CDR2 YFSETQ. This CDR3 is CASSLVREGREQYF.

The V gene is TRBV21-1, the J gene TRBJ1-1. TRBV21-1 is noted as a pseudogene. This CDR3 contains 16 residues. Here the CDR3 reads CASSAAGRVEDTEAFF.

This chain connects TRBV6-1 to TRBJ1-2; the D call of TRBD1 rests on TCRdb alone, since no DNA is present to check it. This CDR3 is 14 amino acids long. Germline values: CDR1 MNHNS, CDR2 SASEGT. The CDR3 reads CASSQGMISYGYTF.

The rearrangement joins TRBV12-3 or TRBV12-4 to TRBJ2-1; there is no DNA to check the TCRdb D call of TRBD1. The CDR3 has 15 amino acids. The CDR3 reads CASSSGTQITTEQFF.

The V call is TRBV28, the J call TRBJ1-2. Germline CDR1 is MDHEN and CDR2 is SYDVKM. This CDR3 spans 15 amino acids. CDR3 sequence reads: CASSSISGRRYGYTF.

V and J are TRBV20-1 and TRBJ1-1; TCRdb calls TRBD1, which cannot be checked without DNA. This CDR3 has 14 residues. CDR1 and CDR2 (germline): DFQATT, SNEGSKA (reference sequence). CDR3 sequence reads: CSAPRGGADTEAFF.

V is TRBV7-3 and J is TRBJ2-1. Germline V gives CDR1 SGHTA, CDR2 FQGTGA. The CDR3 length is 16 residues. The CDR3 protein is CASSQTIDWPNNEQFF.

The chain carries TRBV19 and TRBJ2-2. The CDR3 consists of 14 residues. CDR1 is LNHDA, CDR2 SQIVND, per germline (reference sequence). The CDR3 region is CASSIRSYTGELFF.

CDR3 loop: CASTWGTSGYEQYF. The J gene is TRBJ2-7, the V gene TRBV5-6; as DNA is missing, the TRBD2 call by TCRdb cannot be tested. The CDR3 spans 14 residues. The germline V gene has CDR1 SGHDT and CDR2 YYEEEE.

The chain uses TRBV18 and TRBJ2-1. The CDR3 covers 16 residues. The germline V gene has CDR1 KGHSH and CDR2 LQKENI. The CDR3 protein is CASSPPLGFRYNEQFF.

This chain joins TRBV5-1 and TRBJ2-3; there is no DNA to check the TCRdb D call of TRBD1. Germline CDR1 and CDR2: SGHRS and YFSETQ. This CDR3 spans 14 amino acids. The CDR3 protein is CASSFGGAPDTQYF.

The chain carries TRBV4-3 and TRBJ1-6. CDR3 size: 14 residues. Germline V gives CDR1 LGHNA, CDR2 YSLEER. CDR3 loop: CASSQEVHNSPLHF.